This paragraph covers one T cell receptor (beta chain) sequence. Original processing notes: Amplification from reference gene primers served as the basis for estimated nucleated cell counts. Profiling relied on immunoSEQ multiplex PCR, and the TCRdb table lists in-frame clones only, not all of them. For V, J and clone size, that table is used; D and trimming come from the DNA. The data hold more than 200,000 clones, with roughly 80% observed a single time. CDR1 is LNHNV and CDR2 is YYDKDF in the germline V gene (reference sequence). CDR3 length: 15 amino acids. V was clipped by 0 bases and J by 4 bases, with 12 bases between them. This sample stems from a study of blood T cell repertoires in COVID-19. As for the study in general: The United States, Italy and Spain supplied acute and convalescent COVID-19 samples. In each case, the material was cDNA or gDNA derived from T cells, B-cell-depleted T cells, or PBMCs.

This clonotype was sampled from a woman of 80 years or more with active or convalescent COVID-19. J is TRBJ1-2 and V is TRBV15, with TRBD1 as a possible D gene (6 bases). The sample taken for sequencing was peripheral blood. The DNA of the CDR3 is TGTGCCACCAGCAGAGATCCCCAGGGGAGCTATGGCTACACCTTC. Translation gives CATSRDPQGSYGYTF.